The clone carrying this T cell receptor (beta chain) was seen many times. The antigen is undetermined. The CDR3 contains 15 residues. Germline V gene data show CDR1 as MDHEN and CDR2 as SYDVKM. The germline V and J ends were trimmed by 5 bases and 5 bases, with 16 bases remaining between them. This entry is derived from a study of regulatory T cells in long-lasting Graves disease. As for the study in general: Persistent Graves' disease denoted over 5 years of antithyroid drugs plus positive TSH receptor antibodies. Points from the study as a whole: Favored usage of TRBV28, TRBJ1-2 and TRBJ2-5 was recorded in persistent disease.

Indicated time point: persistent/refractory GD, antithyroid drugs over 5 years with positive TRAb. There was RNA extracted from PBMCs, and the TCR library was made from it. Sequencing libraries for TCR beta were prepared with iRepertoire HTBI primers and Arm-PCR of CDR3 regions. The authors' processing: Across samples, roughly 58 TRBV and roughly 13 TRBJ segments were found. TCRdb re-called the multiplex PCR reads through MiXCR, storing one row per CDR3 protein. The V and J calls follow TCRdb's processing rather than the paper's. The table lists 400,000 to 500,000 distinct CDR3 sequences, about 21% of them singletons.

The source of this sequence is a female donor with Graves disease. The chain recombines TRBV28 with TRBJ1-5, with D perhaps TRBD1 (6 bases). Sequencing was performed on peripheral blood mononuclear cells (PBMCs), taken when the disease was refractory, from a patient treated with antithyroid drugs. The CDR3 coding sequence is TGTGCCAGCAGTCCCGAACAGGGTACCCATCAGCCCCAGCATTTT. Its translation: CASSPEQGTHQPQHF.